This record concerns one T cell receptor beta chain sequence. As yet, its antigen is unknown. These data belong to a study of response to subunit inactivated influenza vaccine. General study results and limits: It was suggested by the authors that few new T cells are recruited by each seasonal influenza vaccination.

This CDR3 has 15 amino acids. The germline gives CDR1 MRHNA, CDR2 SNTAGT. Trimming took 1 base from V and 2 from J, leaving 9 bases between them. TCRdb recomputed calls from the RT-PCR reads with MiXCR, one row per CDR3 protein. The sample has under 950,000 distinct CDR3 sequences; less than 25% are singletons. The V call is TRBV6-4, the J call TRBJ2-1; D uncertain. The sequences come from PBMCs from blood, collected more than 4 days after vaccination. The sequence derives from a man aged 45-65 years who received an inactivated influenza vaccine. Here the CDR3 DNA reads TGTGCCAGCAGTGACTTGGGTAGACCCTACAATGAGCAGTTCTTC. Protein product: CASSDLGRPYNEQFF.